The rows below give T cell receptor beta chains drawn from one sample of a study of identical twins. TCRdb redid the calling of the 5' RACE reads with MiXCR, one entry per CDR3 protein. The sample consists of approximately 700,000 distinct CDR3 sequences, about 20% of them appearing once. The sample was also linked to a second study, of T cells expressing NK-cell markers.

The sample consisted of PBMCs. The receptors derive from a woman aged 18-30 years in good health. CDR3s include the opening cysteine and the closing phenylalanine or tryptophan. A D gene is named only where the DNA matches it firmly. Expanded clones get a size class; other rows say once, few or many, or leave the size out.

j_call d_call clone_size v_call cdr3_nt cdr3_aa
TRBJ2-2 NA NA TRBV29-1 TGCAGCGTGAGGGACTGGAGAACCGGGGAGCTGTTTTTT CSVRDWRTGELFF
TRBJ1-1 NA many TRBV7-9 TGTGCCAGCAGCTTAGCTGGGGGCCACACTGAAGCTTTCTTT CASSLAGGHTEAFF
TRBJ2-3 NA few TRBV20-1 TGCAGTGCTACAGTAAGGTTAGCAGATACGCAGTATTTT CSATVRLADTQYF
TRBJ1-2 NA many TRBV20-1 TGCAGTGCTCGACCCTCTCACATAAAGGGCGACTGGGGCTACACCTTC CSARPSHIKGDWGYTF
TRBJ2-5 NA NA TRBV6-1 TGTGCCAGCAGTCCTGGACCAGGAAGGGAAGAGACCCAGTACTTC CASSPGPGREETQYF
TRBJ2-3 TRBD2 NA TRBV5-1 TGCGCCAGCAGCTTGGGACCGGAGACTAGCGGGGTCACAGATACGCAGTATTTT CASSLGPETSGVTDTQYF
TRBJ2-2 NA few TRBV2 TGTGCCAGCAGTGAAGCTTCGCAATCCGGGGAGCTGTTTTTT CASSEASQSGELFF
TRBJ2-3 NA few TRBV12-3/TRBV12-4 TGTGCCAGCAGTGGAGGGGGGAGACCTAGCACAGATACGCAGTATTTT CASSGGGRPSTDTQYF
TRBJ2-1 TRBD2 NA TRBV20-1 TGCAGTGCCAAATCGACTAGCGGGATGATTTCCTACAATGAGCAGTTCTTC CSAKSTSGMISYNEQFF
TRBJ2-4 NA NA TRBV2 TGTGCCAGCAGTGATCGAAGGGGGACGGCCAAAAACATTCAGTACTTC CASSDRRGTAKNIQYF
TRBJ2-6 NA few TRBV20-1 TGCAGTGCTAGAGATAGACGGTGGGCTGGGGCCAACGTCCTGACTTTC CSARDRRWAGANVLTF
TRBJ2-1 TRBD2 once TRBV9 TGTGCCAGCAGCGTCTCAAGACTAGCGGGACCTTATTCCTACAATGAGCAGTTCTTC CASSVSRLAGPYSYNEQFF
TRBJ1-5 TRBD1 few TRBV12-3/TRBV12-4 TGTGCCAGCACCTGGACAGGGGGCGATCAGCCCCAGCATTTT CASTWTGGDQPQHF
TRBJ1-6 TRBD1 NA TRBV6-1 TGTGCCAGCAGTCTAAGACAGGGGTCCTATAATTCACCCCTCCACTTT CASSLRQGSYNSPLHF
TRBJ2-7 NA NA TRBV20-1 TGCAGTGCTAGAGATAGTTCAGGGTACCACGAGCAGTACTTC CSARDSSGYHEQYF
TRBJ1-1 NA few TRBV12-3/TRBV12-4 TGTGCCAGCAGTTTAGCCATTGCTGCCGCGAACACTGAAGCTTTCTTT CASSLAIAAANTEAFF
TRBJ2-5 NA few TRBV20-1 TGCAGTGCTATGGGGCGAGAGACCCAGTACTTC CSAMGRETQYF
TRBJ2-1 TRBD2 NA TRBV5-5 TGTGCCAGCGACGGGACTAGCGGATACAATGAGCAGTTCTTC CASDGTSGYNEQFF
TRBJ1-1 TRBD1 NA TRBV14 TGTGCCAGCAGCCGGACAGGGGCGACCGAGCGCACTGAAGCTTTCTTT CASSRTGATERTEAFF
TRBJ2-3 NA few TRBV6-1 TGTGCCAGCAGTGAAGCCCCCAACGATACGCAGTATTTT CASSEAPNDTQYF
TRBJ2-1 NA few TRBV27 TGTGCCAGCCGTGACAGGTTAGGTGAGCAGTTCTTC CASRDRLGEQFF
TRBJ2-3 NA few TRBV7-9 TGTGCCAGCAGCTTTGATAGGGAAAAAGATACGCAGTATTTT CASSFDREKDTQYF
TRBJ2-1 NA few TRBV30 TGTGCCTGGAGTGTTCCCCCTCTGAGCTCCTACAATGAGCAGTTCTTC CAWSVPPLSSYNEQFF
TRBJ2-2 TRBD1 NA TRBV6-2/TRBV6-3 TGTGCCAGCATTGACAGGGGGCAGATCGGGGAGCTGTTTTTT CASIDRGQIGELFF
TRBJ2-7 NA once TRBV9 TGTGCCAGCAGCGTAGACGGACACGAGCAGTACTTC CASSVDGHEQYF
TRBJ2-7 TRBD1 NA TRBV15 TGTGCCACCAGCAGAGAGGGATTACAGGGGCTGAGCTACGAGCAGTACTTC CATSREGLQGLSYEQYF
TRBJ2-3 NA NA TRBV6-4 TGTGCCAGCAGTGCAACTCACCCCCCAGATACGCAGTATTTT CASSATHPPDTQYF
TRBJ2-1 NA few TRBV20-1 TGCAGTGCGGACGGGGGAGTTGTGGGAGGAGAGCAGTTCTTC CSADGGVVGGEQFF
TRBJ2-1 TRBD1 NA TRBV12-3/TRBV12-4 TGTGCCAGCAGTTCGGGCAGGGGGCCCCACAATGAGCAGTTCTTC CASSSGRGPHNEQFF
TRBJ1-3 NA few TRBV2 TGTGCCAGCAGTGGATCGCGGGGGCCTTCTGGAAACACCATATATTTT CASSGSRGPSGNTIYF
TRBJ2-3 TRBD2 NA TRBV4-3 TGCGCCAGCAGCCAAGATGCTAGCGGGAGATCCCTCGGCACAGATACGCAGTATTTT CASSQDASGRSLGTDTQYF
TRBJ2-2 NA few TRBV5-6 TGTGCCAGCAGCTTGGGTCTACAGAACACCGGGGAGCTGTTTTTT CASSLGLQNTGELFF
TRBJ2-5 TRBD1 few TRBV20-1 TGCAGTGCTAGTCCGCCGAGGGACAGGGGGCGGGAGACCCAGTACTTC CSASPPRDRGRETQYF
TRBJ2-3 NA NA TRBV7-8 TGTGCCAGCAGCTTCGGCGGGTCACTGGATACGCAGTATTTT CASSFGGSLDTQYF
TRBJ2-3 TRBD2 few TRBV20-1 TGCAGTGCTAGACCCTGGGGAGCGGGAGACCCAGATACGCAGTATTTT CSARPWGAGDPDTQYF
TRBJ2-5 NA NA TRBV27 TGTGCCAGCAGTGAGGGACATAGCGGAAACTACCAAGAGACCCAGTACTTC CASSEGHSGNYQETQYF
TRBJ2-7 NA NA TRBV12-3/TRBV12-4 TGTGCCAGCAGTTTCATACCCAGCGGTACCTACGAGCAGTACTTC CASSFIPSGTYEQYF
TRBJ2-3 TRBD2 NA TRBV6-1 TGTGCCAGCACCCTGAGACTAGCTGCAGATACGCAGTATTTT CASTLRLAADTQYF
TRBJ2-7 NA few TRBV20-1 TGCAGTGCGGGGCTAAGAATTGACGAGCAGTACTTC CSAGLRIDEQYF